The TCR beta chain described here comes from a study of blood T cell repertoires in COVID-19. Study overall: COVID-19 samples collected from the United States, Italy and Spain covered acute and convalescent phases.

Per the study methods: It was from reference gene primer amplification that nucleated cell counts were estimated. Clones were read by immunoSEQ multiplex PCR, and TCRdb kept only the in-frame ones, dropping some. The V and J calls and clone size come from that table; D and trimming were worked out from the DNA. The sample has roughly 180,000 clones, approximately 80% seen once. Sequenced: peripheral blood. This TCR was sampled from a woman in her forties with COVID-19, enrolled during active disease.

CDR3 DNA: TGTGCCAGCAGTTATATGCTAACGTTGGATACGCAGTATTTT. This sequence encodes CASSYMLTLDTQYF. The chain joins TRBV6-1 to TRBJ2-3, with D unclear. The germline V gene has CDR1 MNHNS and CDR2 SASEGT. V was clipped by 5 bases and J by 6 bases, with 15 bases between them. There are 14 residues in the CDR3.